This T cell receptor (beta chain) appears in the sequencing data of a study of blood T cell repertoires in COVID-19. Study summary: Nucleic acid was either cDNA or gDNA, and it came from T cells, B-cell-depleted T cells, or PBMCs.

Under the authors' procedure: Estimates of nucleated cell counts were drawn from the amplification of reference gene primers. Only in-frame clones appear in the TCRdb table, and some are missing; sequencing was by immunoSEQ multiplex PCR. V and J calls and clone size are as listed in that table; D and trimming were resolved from the DNA. The table shows about 480,000 clones, with roughly 90% occurring only once. Participants reported their clinical history, and cohort assignment relied on those reports. V was trimmed by 4 bases and J by 3 bases, leaving 9 bases between them. The V gene's germline CDR1 is SQVTM and CDR2 ANQGSEA. The CDR3 runs to 12 residues.

The receptor comes from a woman aged 40-49 years who had recovered from COVID-19. Sequencing was done on a sample of PBMCs or T cells enriched from blood (not recorded which). The chain links TRBV29-1 to TRBJ1-1; D is uncertain. Here the CDR3 DNA reads TGCAGCGTTGCAGTCTTGGACACTGAAGCTTTCTTT. It translates to CSVAVLDTEAFF. Combining the CDR3 with reference TRBV29-1 and TRBJ1-1 gives the whole variable domain SAVISQKPSRDICQRGTSLTIQCQVDSQVTMMFWYRQQPGQSLTLIATANQGSEATYESGFVIDKFPISRPNLTFSTLTVSNMSPEDSSIYLCSVAVLDTEAFFGQGTRLTVV.